The 3 T cell receptor beta chains listed next were all sequenced from one sample in a study of blood T cells in healthy people across ages. Then a second PCR, running about 7 to 11 cycles, was carried out with a sample-barcoded 5' primer and a J-beta primer mix. TCRdb processed the 5' RACE reads anew with MiXCR; each CDR3 protein has one entry. Of about 1.5 million distinct CDR3 sequences in the sample, roughly 43% were seen once. Material: blood. All receptors derive from a woman younger than 35 in good health.

The chain recombines TRBV11-2 with TRBJ2-5; 8 bases are shared with TRBD2. Germline V gives CDR1 SGHAT, CDR2 FQNNGV. The V and J ends lost 5 bases and 4 bases, in that order; junction bases with no gene match: 15. This CDR3 contains 17 residues. CDR3 sequence: CASSPRWGGGRPETQYF. For the CDR3, the DNA is TGTGCCAGCAGCCCCCGGTGGGGCGGGGGGCGTCCAGAGACCCAGTACTTC.

This clonotype was detected once. Germline and junction disagree at one end, which may indicate a read error. The genes are TRBV5-1 and TRBJ1-1, with D possibly matching TRBD1 (5 bases). There are 13 residues in the CDR3. Germline-derived CDR1 and CDR2 are SGHRS and YFSETQ. The CDR3 loop reads CANSPGTATEAFF. The CDR3 DNA sequence: TGCGCCAACAGCCCTGGGACGGCAACTGAAGCTTTCTTT.

This clonotype was observed a handful of times. The chain combines TRBV20-1 with TRBJ2-7, with TRBD1 matching 7 bases. V was pared by 6 bases and J by 4 bases, with 9 bases of the junction left unmatched. The CDR3 sequence is 13 residues long. CDR1 DFQATT and CDR2 SNEGSKA come from the germline V gene (reference sequence). The CDR3 nucleotides are TGCAGTGCACAACGGGACAGATTATACGAGCAGTACTTC. Its translation is CSAQRDRLYEQYF.